The text below deals with one T cell receptor beta chain. As yet, its antigen is unknown. Unmatched junction bases numbered 9, after V lost 7 bases and J lost 6 bases. CDR1 is SQVTM, CDR2 ANQGSEA, per germline. The CDR3 is 13 residues long. This specimen belongs to a study of beta chain features in type 1 diabetes. In the study overall: The patients were much like the healthy donors in age, gender and cell yields. Across all samples, roughly 100,000,000 sorted cells were examined.

Study results and caveats: In comparison with healthy donors, patients had naive, central memory and Treg TCRB repertoires that appeared more similar. The study found moderately but significantly shorter TCRB CDR3s in all four CD4+ subsets of Type 1 diabetes patients. The influence of HLA type on TCRB rearrangement stayed undetermined.

Expressed TCRB transcripts were sequenced, since all the RNA that had been isolated was reverse transcribed. Sequenced by immunoSEQ multiplex PCR; TCRdb stores in-frame clones only, minus some. The table records 200,000 to 300,000 clones, approximately 15% of them present only once. The V and J genes are TRBV29-1 and TRBJ2-7; 10 nucleotides line up with TRBD1. The receptor was isolated from a young man with type 1 diabetes. Sequenced input: naive CD4+ T cells from blood. This CDR3 is CSAEGQGLGEQYF. The DNA of the CDR3 is TGCAGCGCCGAGGGACAGGGGCTTGGCGAGCAGTACTTC.